A single TCR beta chain is shown here with its context. The sample originates from a study of blood T cell repertoires in COVID-19. Overall study: Collection of acute and convalescent COVID-19 samples took place in the United States, Italy and Spain. T cells, B-cell-depleted T cells, or PBMCs supplied cDNA or gDNA.

As processed by the authors: Reference gene primer amplification gave nucleated cell count estimates. Profiled with immunoSEQ multiplex PCR; TCRdb holds only in-frame clones, not every one. The DNA was the basis for D and trimming; V, J and clone size are from that table. The data show fewer than 60,000 clones, approximately 86% seen once. Sample: peripheral blood. This TCR derives from a human donor with acute or convalescent COVID-19. The donor label of this sample is uncertain.

The chain's CDR3 is CASSSTRFEQYF. For the CDR3, the DNA is TGTGCCAGCAGCTCGACTAGGTTCGAGCAGTACTTC. This rearrangement joins TRBV11-3 to TRBJ2-7, with D possibly being TRBD2 (6 bases). Trimming took off 4 bases at V and 6 bases at J, with 10 bases between the two ends. This CDR3 has 12 amino acids. Per the germline V gene, CDR1 is SGHNT and CDR2 is YENEEA.